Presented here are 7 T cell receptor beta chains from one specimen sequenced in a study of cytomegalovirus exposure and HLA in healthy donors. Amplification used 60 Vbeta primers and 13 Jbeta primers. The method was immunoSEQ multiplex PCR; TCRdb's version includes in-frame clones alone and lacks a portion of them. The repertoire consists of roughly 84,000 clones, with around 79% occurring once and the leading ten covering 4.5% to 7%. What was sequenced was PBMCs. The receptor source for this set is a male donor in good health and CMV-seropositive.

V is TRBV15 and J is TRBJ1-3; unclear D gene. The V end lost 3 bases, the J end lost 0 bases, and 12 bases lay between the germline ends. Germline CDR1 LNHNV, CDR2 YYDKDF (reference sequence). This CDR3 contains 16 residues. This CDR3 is CATSRAPGLSGNTIYF. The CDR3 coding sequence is TGTGCCACCAGCAGGGCACCGGGTCTCTCTGGAAACACCATATATTTT. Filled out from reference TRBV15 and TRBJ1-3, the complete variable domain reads DAMVIQNPRYQVTQFGKPVTLSCSQTLNHNVMYWYQQKSSQAPKLLFHYYDKDFNNEADTPDNFQSRRPNTSFCFLDIRSPGLGDTAMYLCATSRAPGLSGNTIYFGEGSWLTVV.

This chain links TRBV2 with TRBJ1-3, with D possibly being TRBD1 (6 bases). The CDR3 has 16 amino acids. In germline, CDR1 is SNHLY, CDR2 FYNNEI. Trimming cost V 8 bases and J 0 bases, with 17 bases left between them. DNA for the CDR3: TGTGCCAGCCATTGGGGAAAGGACAGCTCTGGAAACACCATATATTTT. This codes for CASHWGKDSSGNTIYF.

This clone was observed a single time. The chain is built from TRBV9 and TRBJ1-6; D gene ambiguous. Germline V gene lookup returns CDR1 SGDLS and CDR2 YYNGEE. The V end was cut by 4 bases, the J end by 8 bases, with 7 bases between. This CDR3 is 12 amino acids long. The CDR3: CASSKADSPLHF. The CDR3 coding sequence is TGTGCCAGCAGCAAAGCCGATTCACCCCTCCACTTT.

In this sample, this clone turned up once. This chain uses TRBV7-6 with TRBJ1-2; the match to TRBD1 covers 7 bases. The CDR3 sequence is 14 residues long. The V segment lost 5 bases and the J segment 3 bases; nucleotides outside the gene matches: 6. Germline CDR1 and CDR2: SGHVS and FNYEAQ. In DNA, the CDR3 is TGTGCCAGCAGCATCAGGGACAGCGACTATGGCTACACCTTC. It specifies CASSIRDSDYGYTF.

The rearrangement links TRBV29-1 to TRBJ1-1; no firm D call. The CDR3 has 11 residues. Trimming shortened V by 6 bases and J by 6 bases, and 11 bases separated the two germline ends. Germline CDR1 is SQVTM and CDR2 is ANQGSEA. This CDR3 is CSVLVVAEAFF. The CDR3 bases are TGCAGCGTGTTAGTGGTAGCTGAAGCTTTCTTT.

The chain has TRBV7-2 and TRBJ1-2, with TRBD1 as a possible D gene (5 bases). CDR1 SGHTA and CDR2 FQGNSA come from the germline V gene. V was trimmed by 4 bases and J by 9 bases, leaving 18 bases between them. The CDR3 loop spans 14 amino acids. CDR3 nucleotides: TGTGCCAGCAGCTACCCGGGGACGGGAGGAAGCTACACCTTC. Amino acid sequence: CASSYPGTGGSYTF.

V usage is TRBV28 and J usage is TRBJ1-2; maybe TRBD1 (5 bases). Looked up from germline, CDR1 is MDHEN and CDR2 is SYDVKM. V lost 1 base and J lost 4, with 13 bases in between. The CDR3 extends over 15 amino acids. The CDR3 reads CASSLYPGSPYGYTF. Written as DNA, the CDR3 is TGTGCCAGCAGTTTATATCCAGGGTCTCCCTATGGCTACACCTTC.